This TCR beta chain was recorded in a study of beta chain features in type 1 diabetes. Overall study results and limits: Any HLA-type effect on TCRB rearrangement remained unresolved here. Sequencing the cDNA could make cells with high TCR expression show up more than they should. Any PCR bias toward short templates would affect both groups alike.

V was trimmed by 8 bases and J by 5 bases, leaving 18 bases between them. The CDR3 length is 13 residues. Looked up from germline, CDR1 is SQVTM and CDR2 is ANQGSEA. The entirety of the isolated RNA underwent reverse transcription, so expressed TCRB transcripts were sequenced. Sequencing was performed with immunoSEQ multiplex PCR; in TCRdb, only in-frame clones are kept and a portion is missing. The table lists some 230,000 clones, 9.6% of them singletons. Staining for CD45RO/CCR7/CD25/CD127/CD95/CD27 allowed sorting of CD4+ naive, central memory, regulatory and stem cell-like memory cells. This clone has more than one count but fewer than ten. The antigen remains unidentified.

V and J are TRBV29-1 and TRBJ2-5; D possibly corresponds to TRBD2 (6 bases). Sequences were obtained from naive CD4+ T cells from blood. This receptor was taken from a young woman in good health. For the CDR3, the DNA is TGCAGCCAGACCCTTGGGGGGACTGAGACCCAGTACTTC. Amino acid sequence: CSQTLGGTETQYF. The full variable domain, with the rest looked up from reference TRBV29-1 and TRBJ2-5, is SAVISQKPSRDICQRGTSLTIQCQVDSQVTMMFWYRQQPGQSLTLIATANQGSEATYESGFVIDKFPISRPNLTFSTLTVSNMSPEDSSIYLCSQTLGGTETQYFGPGTRLLVL.